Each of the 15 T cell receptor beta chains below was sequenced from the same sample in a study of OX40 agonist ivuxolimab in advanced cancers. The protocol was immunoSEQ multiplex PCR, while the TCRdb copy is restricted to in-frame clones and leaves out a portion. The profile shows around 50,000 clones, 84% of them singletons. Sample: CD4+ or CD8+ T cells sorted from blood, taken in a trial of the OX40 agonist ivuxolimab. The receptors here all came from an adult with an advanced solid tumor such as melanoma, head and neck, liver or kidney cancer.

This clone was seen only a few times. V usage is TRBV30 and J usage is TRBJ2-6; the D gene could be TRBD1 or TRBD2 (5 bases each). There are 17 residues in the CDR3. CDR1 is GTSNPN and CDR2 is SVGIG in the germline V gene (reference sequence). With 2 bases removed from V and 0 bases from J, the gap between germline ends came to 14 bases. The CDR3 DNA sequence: TGTGCCTGGAGTCAGGGCCGGGGCCCCTCTGGGGCCAACGTCCTGACTTTC. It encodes CAWSQGRGPSGANVLTF.

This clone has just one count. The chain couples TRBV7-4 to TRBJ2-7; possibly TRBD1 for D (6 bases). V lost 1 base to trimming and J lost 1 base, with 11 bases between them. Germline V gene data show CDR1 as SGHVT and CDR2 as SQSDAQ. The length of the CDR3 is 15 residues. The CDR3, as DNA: TGTGCCAGCAGCTTAGACCAGGGGATATCCTACGAGCAGTACTTC. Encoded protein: CASSLDQGISYEQYF.

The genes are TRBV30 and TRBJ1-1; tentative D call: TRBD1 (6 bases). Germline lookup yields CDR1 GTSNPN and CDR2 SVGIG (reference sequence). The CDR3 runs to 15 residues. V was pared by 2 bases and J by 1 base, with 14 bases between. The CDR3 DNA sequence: TGTGCCTGGAGTCCCGGGGACACGCCGAACACTGAAGCTTTCTTT. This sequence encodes CAWSPGDTPNTEAFF.

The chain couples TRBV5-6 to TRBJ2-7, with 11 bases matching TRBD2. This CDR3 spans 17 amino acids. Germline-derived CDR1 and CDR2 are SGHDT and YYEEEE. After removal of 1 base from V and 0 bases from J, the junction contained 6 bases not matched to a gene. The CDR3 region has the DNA TGTGCCAGCAGCTTGCGGATGGGACTAGCGGACTCCTACGAGCAGTACTTC. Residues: CASSLRMGLADSYEQYF. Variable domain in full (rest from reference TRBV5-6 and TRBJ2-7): DAGVTQSPTHLIKTRGQQVTLRCSPKSGHDTVSWYQQALGQGPQFIFQYYEEEERQRGNFPDRFSGHQFPNYSSELNVNALLLGDSALYLCASSLRMGLADSYEQYFGPGTRLTVT.

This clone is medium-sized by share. CDR3 sequence: CASRQKGDAGELFF. CDR3 DNA sequence: TGTGCCAGCAGGCAGAAAGGGGACGCCGGGGAGCTGTTTTTT. The chain combines TRBV6-1 with TRBJ2-2; D may match TRBD1 or TRBD2 (5 bases each). Germline V gives CDR1 MNHNS, CDR2 SASEGT. V was pared by 6 bases and J by 6 bases, with 14 bases between. The CDR3 has 14 amino acids.

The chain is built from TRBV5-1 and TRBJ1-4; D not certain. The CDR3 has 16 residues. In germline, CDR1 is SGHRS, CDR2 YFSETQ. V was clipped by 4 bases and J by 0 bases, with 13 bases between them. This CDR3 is CASSPAIGATNEKLFF. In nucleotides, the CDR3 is TGCGCCAGCAGCCCTGCAATTGGGGCAACTAATGAAAAACTGTTTTTT.

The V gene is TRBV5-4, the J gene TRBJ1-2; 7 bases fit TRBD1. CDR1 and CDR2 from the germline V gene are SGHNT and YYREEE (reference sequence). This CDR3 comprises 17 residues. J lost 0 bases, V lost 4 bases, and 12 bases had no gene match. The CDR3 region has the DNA TGTGCCAGCAGCGGGAAAACCGGGACAGCGGCTAACTATGGCTACACCTTC. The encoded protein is CASSGKTGTAANYGYTF.

This chain's CDR3 is CASSFPVPDTQYF. The CDR3 DNA reads as TGTGCCAGCAGCTTCCCGGTTCCAGATACGCAGTATTTT. The chain carries TRBV7-2 and TRBJ2-3; D is unresolved. The length of the CDR3 is 13 residues. Trimming took off 3 bases at V and 4 bases at J, with 8 bases between the two ends. The germline V gene has CDR1 SGHTA and CDR2 FQGNSA.

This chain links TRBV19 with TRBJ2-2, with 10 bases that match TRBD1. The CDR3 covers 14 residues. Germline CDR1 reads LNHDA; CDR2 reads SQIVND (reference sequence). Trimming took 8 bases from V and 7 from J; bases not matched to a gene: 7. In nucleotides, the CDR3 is TGTGCCAGTCGACAGGGGGCGCAAATCGGGGAGCTGTTTTTT. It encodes CASRQGAQIGELFF.

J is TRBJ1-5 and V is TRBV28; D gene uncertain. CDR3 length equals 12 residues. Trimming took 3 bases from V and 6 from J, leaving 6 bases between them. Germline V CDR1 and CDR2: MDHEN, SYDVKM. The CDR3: CASSFLSQPQHF. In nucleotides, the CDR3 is TGTGCCAGCAGTTTTTTGAGTCAGCCCCAGCATTTT.

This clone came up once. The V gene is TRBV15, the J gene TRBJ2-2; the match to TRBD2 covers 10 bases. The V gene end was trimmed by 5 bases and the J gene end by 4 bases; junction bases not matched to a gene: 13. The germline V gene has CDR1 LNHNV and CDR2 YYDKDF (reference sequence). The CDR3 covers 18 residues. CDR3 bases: TGTGCCACCAGCCCTATGGGGCTAGCGGGAGTGGGCACCGGGGAGCTGTTTTTT. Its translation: CATSPMGLAGVGTGELFF.

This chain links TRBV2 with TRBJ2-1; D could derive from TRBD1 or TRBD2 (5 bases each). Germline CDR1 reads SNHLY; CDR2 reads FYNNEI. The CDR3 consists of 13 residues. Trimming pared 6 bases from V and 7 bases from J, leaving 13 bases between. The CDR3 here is CASRVTGPNEQFF. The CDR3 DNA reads TGTGCCAGCAGGGTCACGGGACCTAATGAGCAGTTCTTC.

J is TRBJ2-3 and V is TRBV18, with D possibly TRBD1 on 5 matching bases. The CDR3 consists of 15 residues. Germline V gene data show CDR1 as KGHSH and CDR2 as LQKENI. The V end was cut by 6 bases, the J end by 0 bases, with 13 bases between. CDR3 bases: TGTGCCAGCTCCCTCAGGGCCTCTAGCACAGATACGCAGTATTTT. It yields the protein CASSLRASSTDTQYF.

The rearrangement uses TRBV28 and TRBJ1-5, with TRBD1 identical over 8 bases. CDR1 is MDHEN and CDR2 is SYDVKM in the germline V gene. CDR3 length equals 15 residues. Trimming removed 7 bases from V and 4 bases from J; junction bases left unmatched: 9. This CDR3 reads CASTLAQGANQPQHF. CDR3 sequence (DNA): TGTGCCAGCACCCTGGCGCAGGGGGCAAATCAGCCCCAGCATTTT.

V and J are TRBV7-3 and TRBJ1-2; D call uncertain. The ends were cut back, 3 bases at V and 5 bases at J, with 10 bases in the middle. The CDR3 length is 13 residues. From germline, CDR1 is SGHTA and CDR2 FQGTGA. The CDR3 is CASSFDGSYGYTF. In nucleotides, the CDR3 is TGTGCCAGCAGCTTCGACGGAAGTTATGGCTACACCTTC. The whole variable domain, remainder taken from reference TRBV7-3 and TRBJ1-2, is GAGVSQTPSNKVTEKGKYVELRCDPISGHTALYWYRQSLGQGPEFLIYFQGTGAADDSGLPNDRFFAVRPEGSVSTLKIQRTERGDSAVYLCASSFDGSYGYTFGSGTRLTVV.